Given below is one T cell receptor beta chain in context. Germline V gene data show CDR1 as MNHEY and CDR2 as SVGEGT. V was shortened by 6 bases and J by 3 bases, with 17 bases between the two germline ends. This CDR3 comprises 16 residues. The data originate from a study of blood T cell repertoires in COVID-19. The protocol was immunoSEQ multiplex PCR, while the TCRdb copy is restricted to in-frame clones and leaves out a portion. Of approximately 65,000 clones detected, around 90% appear once; the ten largest clones hold 0.4% to 0.55%. Input material: peripheral blood. This TCR came from a man between 45 and 60 years old with COVID-19, enrolled during active disease. V usage is TRBV6-2 or TRBV6-3 and J usage is TRBJ1-4, with a possible D match to TRBD1 (6 bases). CDR3 residues: CASSRFQGQANEKLFF. For the CDR3, the DNA is TGTGCCAGCAGCCGCTTTCAGGGGCAGGCTAATGAAAAACTGTTTTTT.